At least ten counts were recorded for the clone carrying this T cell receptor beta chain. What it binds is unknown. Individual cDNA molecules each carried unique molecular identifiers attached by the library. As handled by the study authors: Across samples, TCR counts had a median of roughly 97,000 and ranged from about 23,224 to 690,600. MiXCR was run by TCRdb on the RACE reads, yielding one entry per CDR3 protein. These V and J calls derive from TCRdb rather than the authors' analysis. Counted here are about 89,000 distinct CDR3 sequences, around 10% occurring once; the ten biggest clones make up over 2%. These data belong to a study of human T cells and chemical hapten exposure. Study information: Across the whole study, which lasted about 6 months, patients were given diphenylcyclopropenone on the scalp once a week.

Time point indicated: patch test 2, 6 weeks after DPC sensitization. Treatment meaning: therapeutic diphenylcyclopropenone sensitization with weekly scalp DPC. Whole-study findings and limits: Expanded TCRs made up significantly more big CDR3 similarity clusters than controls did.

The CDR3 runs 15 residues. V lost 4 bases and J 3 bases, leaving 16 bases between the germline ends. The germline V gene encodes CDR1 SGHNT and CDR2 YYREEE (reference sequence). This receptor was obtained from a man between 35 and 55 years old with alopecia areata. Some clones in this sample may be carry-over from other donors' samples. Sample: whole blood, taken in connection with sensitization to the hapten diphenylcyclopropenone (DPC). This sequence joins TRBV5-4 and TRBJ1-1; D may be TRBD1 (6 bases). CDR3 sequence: CASSPRKGGHTEAFF. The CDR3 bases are TGTGCCAGCAGCCCCAGGAAGGGGGGACACACTGAAGCTTTCTTT. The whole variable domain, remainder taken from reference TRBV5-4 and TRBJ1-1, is ETGVTQSPTHLIKTRGQQVTLRCSSQSGHNTVSWYQQALGQGPQFIFQYYREEENGRGNFPPRFSGLQFPNYSSELNVNALELDDSALYLCASSPRKGGHTEAFFGQGTRLTVV.